The 8 T cell receptor beta chains listed next were all sequenced from one sample in a study of regulatory T cells in long-lasting Graves disease. The authors built TCR beta libraries using iRepertoire HTBI primers and Arm-PCR of CDR3 regions. TCRdb reprocessed the multiplex PCR reads with MiXCR, giving one entry per CDR3 protein. The data hold around 450,000 distinct CDR3 sequences, with roughly 15% observed a single time. Time point denoted: newly diagnosed GD, antithyroid drugs for less than 3 months. PBMC RNA served as the TCR library source. The sample was also reused in another study, on T cells in Graves' hyperthyroidism and ophthalmopathy.

The specimen comprised peripheral blood mononuclear cells (PBMCs), sampled at new diagnosis, from a patient treated with antithyroid drugs. These receptors all come from a woman aged 40-49 years with Graves disease.

The chain links TRBV20-1 to TRBJ1-1; the match to TRBD1 covers 9 bases. This CDR3 contains 12 residues. The V gene's germline CDR1 is DFQATT and CDR2 SNEGSKA (reference sequence). V dropped 7 bases and J dropped 5; count of bases not matched to a gene: 5. This chain's CDR3 is CSVTQGATEAFF. In DNA, the CDR3 is TGCAGTGTCACACAGGGGGCTACTGAAGCTTTCTTT.

V and J are TRBV14 and TRBJ2-7; 8 bases fit TRBD1. V gave up 5 bases and J gave up 3 bases; unmatched junction bases: 9. The CDR3 is made up of 15 amino acids. CDR1 and CDR2 (germline): SGHDN, FVKESK. The CDR3 nucleotides read TGTGCCAGCAGCGACGGACAGGGAAAAGGCTACGAGCAGTACTTC. This encodes CASSDGQGKGYEQYF.

This sequence joins TRBV28 and TRBJ2-1; TRBD2 matches 13 bases. CDR1 is MDHEN and CDR2 is SYDVKM in the germline V gene. V lost 5 bases to trimming and J lost 0 bases; unmatched junction nucleotides: 7. The CDR3 is 18 residues long. The CDR3 protein is CASSIPLAGGSSYNEQFF. DNA for the CDR3: TGTGCCAGCAGTATACCACTAGCGGGAGGGAGCTCCTACAATGAGCAGTTCTTC.

The table lists this clonotype with many counts. The chain joins TRBV27 to TRBJ2-7; 8 bases fit TRBD2. Losses at the gene ends were 2 bases for V and 7 bases for J; bases not matched to a gene: 16. CDR1 is MNHEY and CDR2 is SMNVEV in the germline V gene (reference sequence). The CDR3 extends over 17 amino acids. The CDR3 is CASSLTSTGLGATEQYF. As DNA, the CDR3 is TGTGCCAGCAGTTTAACCTCGACGGGACTAGGGGCTACGGAGCAGTACTTC.

This clonotype occurred many times. J is TRBJ2-1 and V is TRBV11-3; TRBD1 matches 9 bases. The CDR3 runs 14 residues. Trimming took 8 bases from V and 5 from J; bases not matched to a gene: 7. Germline V gene data show CDR1 as SGHNT and CDR2 as YENEEA. The CDR3 DNA is TGTGCCAGCTACCGGGACAGGGTGGACAATGAGCAGTTCTTC. It specifies CASYRDRVDNEQFF. The complete variable domain, with remaining parts taken from reference TRBV11-3 and TRBJ2-1, reads EAGVVQSPRYKIIEKKQPVAFWCNPISGHNTLYWYLQNLGQGPELLIRYENEEAVDDSQLPKDRFSAERLKGVDSTLKIQPAELGDSAVYLCASYRDRVDNEQFFGPGTRLTVL.

This clonotype was picked up a small number of times. J is TRBJ2-3 and V is TRBV7-3, with 11 bases aligning to TRBD2. This CDR3 comprises 17 residues. CDR1 and CDR2 (germline): SGHTA, FQGTGA. V lost 5 bases, J lost 4 bases, and 11 bases stayed unmatched. The CDR3 reads CASSPFGGLAGPDTQYF. DNA for the CDR3: TGTGCCAGCAGCCCTTTCGGCGGACTAGCGGGCCCAGATACGCAGTATTTT. The variable domain in full, with the rest retrieved from reference TRBV7-3 and TRBJ2-3, is GAGVSQTPSNKVTEKGKYVELRCDPISGHTALYWYRQSLGQGPEFLIYFQGTGAADDSGLPNDRFFAVRPEGSVSTLKIQRTERGDSAVYLCASSPFGGLAGPDTQYFGPGTRLTVL.

This clonotype showed up just a few times. CDR3 sequence reads: CASSAAAPGELFF. As DNA, the CDR3 is TGTGCCAGCAGTGCCGCGGCGCCCGGGGAGCTGTTTTTT. The gene calls are TRBV2 and TRBJ2-2; D is unclear. CDR1 SNHLY and CDR2 FYNNEI come from the germline V gene. Trimming shortened V by 4 bases and J by 6 bases, and 9 bases separated the two germline ends. The CDR3 runs to 13 residues.

Turning to this clonotype: This clone may be a read error of a much larger clone one base away. The chain employs TRBV12-3 or TRBV12-4 and TRBJ2-1; TRBD2 aligns across 11 bases. The CDR3 consists of 16 residues. Germline trimming cut 5 bases from V and 6 bases from J; bases unmatched to any gene: 9. The CDR3: CASSPPASGRCNEQFF. The DNA of the CDR3 is TGTGCCAGCAGTCCCCCCGCTAGCGGGAGGTGCAATGAGCAGTTCTTC.